These 25 T cell receptor beta chains came from one sample sequenced in a study of blood T cell repertoires in COVID-19 (dated by TCRdb to about 2020). Libraries came from the immunoSEQ multiplex PCR assay. Held by TCRdb, this immuneACCESS table contains in-frame sequences only and omits some clones. Under half of the omission traces to an unresolved V gene where checked; the cause of the rest is unknown. The sample table lists fewer than 95,000 clones, 80% to 90% of them with a count of one. More than 8% of the sample is taken by the ten largest. The sample was peripheral blood. These receptors originate from a man aged 45 to 65 with acute or convalescent COVID-19.

The CDR3 protein is CASSLSGPYEQYV. Here the CDR3 DNA reads TGTGCCAGCAGTTTAAGCGGGCCTTACGAGCAGTACGTC. This chain connects TRBV28 to TRBJ2-7; possibly TRBD2 for D (6 bases). Trimming took 2 bases from V and 4 from J, leaving 9 bases between them. Germline V lookup: CDR1 MDHEN, CDR2 SYDVKM. The CDR3 loop spans 13 amino acids.

The chain combines TRBV15 with TRBJ2-1, with D perhaps matching TRBD2 (7 bases). V was cut by 0 bases and J by 5 bases, with 11 bases left in between. The CDR3 contains 15 residues. Germline lookup yields CDR1 LNHNV and CDR2 YYDKDF (reference sequence). CDR3 DNA sequence: TGTGCCACCAGCAGAGAGGGGGGGCTCAACAATGAGCAGTTCTTC. Translated: CATSREGGLNNEQFF.

This chain joins TRBV9 and TRBJ2-5; 11 positions agree with TRBD2. The CDR3 contains 17 residues. Germline V gene lookup returns CDR1 SGDLS and CDR2 YYNGEE. J was trimmed by 4 bases and V by 0 bases; bases with no gene match: 8. The chain's CDR3 is CASSVGISGGARETQYF. The CDR3 region has the DNA TGTGCCAGCAGCGTAGGTATTAGCGGGGGGGCACGAGAGACCCAGTACTTC.

The gene calls are TRBV28 and TRBJ2-2; tentatively, D is TRBD1 (6 bases). Germline V gives CDR1 MDHEN, CDR2 SYDVKM. V gave up 8 bases and J gave up 7 bases, with 14 bases separating them. CDR3 size: 13 residues. The CDR3 is CASLHRVFGELFF. The CDR3 DNA reads as TGTGCCAGCCTACACAGGGTCTTCGGGGAGCTGTTTTTT. Complete variable domain (other parts from reference TRBV28 and TRBJ2-2): DVKVTQSSRYLVKRTGEKVFLECVQDMDHENMFWYRQDPGLGLRLIYFSYDVKMKEKGDIPEGYSVSREKKERFSLILESASTNQTSMYLCASLHRVFGELFFGEGSRLTVL.

V is TRBV2 and J is TRBJ1-6, with 8 bases that match TRBD1. The V segment lost 6 bases and the J segment 5 bases; nucleotides outside the gene matches: 6. Germline V gene sequence: CDR1 SNHLY, CDR2 FYNNEI. The CDR3 consists of 15 residues. The CDR3 sequence is CASSSRTGNNSPLHF. The CDR3 nucleotides read TGTGCCAGCAGCTCGAGGACAGGGAATAATTCACCCCTCCACTTT.

Only a few counts were recorded for this clone. The V and J genes are TRBV5-1 and TRBJ1-4; weak D call: TRBD1 (5 bases). Trimming removed 4 bases at V and 3 bases at J, with 13 bases between. Germline CDR1 reads SGHRS; CDR2 reads YFSETQ. The CDR3 consists of 15 residues. CDR3 sequence reads: CASSPGAGSNEKLFF. Here the CDR3 DNA reads TGCGCCAGCAGCCCTGGAGCAGGGTCTAATGAAAAACTGTTTTTT.

This chain links TRBV9 with TRBJ1-6; D is undetermined. Trimming removed 0 bases at V and 7 bases at J, with 8 bases between. The germline V gene encodes CDR1 SGDLS and CDR2 YYNGEE. The CDR3 runs to 14 residues. CDR3 coding DNA: TGTGCCAGCAGCGTAGTCAGTAACAATTCACCCCTCCACTTT. The encoded protein is CASSVVSNNSPLHF.

This clone appeared a single time. CDR3 loop: CASSVPGTGGNEQFF. CDR3 nucleotides: TGTGCCAGCAGCGTCCCCGGGACAGGGGGCAATGAGCAGTTCTTC. V and J are TRBV9 and TRBJ2-1, with 11 bases fitting TRBD1. Germline-derived CDR1 and CDR2 are SGDLS and YYNGEE. The V segment lost 2 bases and the J segment 6 bases; nucleotides outside the gene matches: 4. The CDR3 loop spans 15 amino acids.

The CDR3 region is CASSFLTSDRGGNSPLHF. For the CDR3, the DNA is TGTGCCAGCAGTTTTCTTACATCGGACAGGGGAGGTAATTCACCCCTCCACTTT. The chain employs TRBV27 and TRBJ1-6; 9 nucleotides line up with TRBD1. The CDR3 length is 18 residues. Trimming removed 3 bases from V and 6 bases from J; junction bases left unmatched: 12. Per germline, CDR1 MNHEY and CDR2 SMNVEV (reference sequence).

The J gene is TRBJ1-1, the V gene TRBV9; a weak D match, TRBD1 (5 bases). CDR3 length: 11 residues. V was clipped by 4 bases and J by 12 bases, with 13 bases between them. Germline CDR1 is SGDLS and CDR2 is YYNGEE. CDR3 sequence reads: CASSPRQLTFF. The CDR3 DNA is TGTGCCAGCAGCCCTCGACAGCTTACTTTCTTT.

V is TRBV4-1 and J is TRBJ2-1, with 15 nucleotides matching TRBD2. The CDR3 extends over 20 amino acids. The germline CDR1 and CDR2 sequences are MGHRA and YSYEKL. The V segment lost 4 bases and the J segment 0 bases; nucleotides outside the gene matches: 10. In DNA form, the CDR3 reads TGCGCCAGCAGCCCCTCCGGACTAGCGGGGGGGGCACGCTCCTACAATGAGCAGTTCTTC. This sequence encodes CASSPSGLAGGARSYNEQFF.

The V gene is TRBV7-2, the J gene TRBJ2-3, with D tentatively TRBD2 (5 bases). V was pared by 5 bases and J by 1 base, with 10 bases between. Germline V gene sequence: CDR1 SGHTA, CDR2 FQGNSA. The CDR3 runs 14 residues. The CDR3 bases are TGTGCCAGCAGCCCTTTGAGGGGCACAGATACGCAGTATTTT. The encoded protein is CASSPLRGTDTQYF.

The chain couples TRBV6-1 to TRBJ2-3; D remains unclear. This CDR3 comprises 14 residues. V dropped 3 bases and J dropped 7 bases, with 14 bases sitting between them. CDR1 MNHNS and CDR2 SASEGT come from the germline V gene. Here the CDR3 DNA reads TGTGCCAGCAGTGACGGTCCAGGAATTTATACGCAGTATTTT. Its translation: CASSDGPGIYTQYF.

V and J are TRBV10-3 and TRBJ1-6; the D is unclear. The germline V gene has CDR1 ENHRY and CDR2 SYGVKD. V was clipped by 7 bases and J by 7 bases, with 14 bases between them. This CDR3 has 14 amino acids. The CDR3 region has the DNA TGTGCCATCACCGAACACAACGGGAATTCACCCCTCCACTTT. Its protein is CAITEHNGNSPLHF.

J is TRBJ1-1 and V is TRBV30; TRBD1 might be the D (6 bases). With 3 bases removed from V and 2 bases from J, the gap between germline ends came to 13 bases. Germline V CDR1 and CDR2: GTSNPN, SVGIG (reference sequence). This CDR3 has 14 residues. As DNA, the CDR3 is TGTGCCTGGAGCAGGGCAGGGGTAAACACTGAAGCTTTCTTT. It codes for CAWSRAGVNTEAFF.

This clone was picked up a small number of times. This chain links TRBV20-1 with TRBJ1-2; maybe TRBD1 (6 bases). V lost 3 bases and J 4 bases, leaving 18 bases between the germline ends. Germline-derived CDR1 and CDR2 are DFQATT and SNEGSKA (reference sequence). The length of the CDR3 is 15 residues. The CDR3 DNA reads as TGCAGTGCTAGTCTGTTTACGACAGGACTCTATGGCTACACCTTC. This translates into CSASLFTTGLYGYTF.

The chain couples TRBV12-3 or TRBV12-4 to TRBJ1-2; TRBD1 matches at 7 bases. This CDR3 spans 13 amino acids. Trimming removed 3 bases from V and 12 bases from J; junction bases left unmatched: 10. The CDR3 reads CASSLNRGREDTF. The CDR3 DNA reads as TGTGCCAGCAGTTTGAACAGGGGACGAGAAGACACCTTC.

The chain uses TRBV30 and TRBJ1-5; TRBD1 might be the D (5 bases). This CDR3 spans 13 amino acids. V lost 4 bases, J lost 4 bases, and 11 bases lay in between. Germline CDR1 is GTSNPN and CDR2 is SVGIG (reference sequence). The CDR3 region has the DNA TGTGCCTGGAATCCCGGGGGGAATCAGCCCCAGCATTTT. Amino acids: CAWNPGGNQPQHF.

V is TRBV27 and J is TRBJ1-5, with D possibly matching TRBD1 (6 bases). The ends were cut back, 4 bases at V and 7 bases at J, with 17 bases in the middle. Germline-derived CDR1 and CDR2 are MNHEY and SMNVEV (reference sequence). This CDR3 has 15 amino acids. The CDR3 protein is CASSSGQPQGQPQHF. CDR3 coding DNA: TGTGCCAGCAGTTCCGGACAGCCTCAAGGACAGCCCCAGCATTTT.

The CDR3 here is CASSPRQGARNQPQHF. The CDR3 DNA reads as TGTGCCAGCTCTCCTCGACAGGGGGCTCGGAATCAGCCCCAGCATTTT. The genes are TRBV18 and TRBJ1-5; 10 bases fit TRBD1. CDR1 is KGHSH and CDR2 is LQKENI in the germline V gene. This CDR3 contains 16 residues. V shed 6 bases, J shed 4 bases, and the junction held 9 bases outside the gene matches.

The V call is TRBV5-5, the J call TRBJ1-2; D is perhaps TRBD1 (6 bases). CDR3 length equals 15 residues. Per the germline V gene, CDR1 is SGHKS and CDR2 is YYEKEE (reference sequence). Trimming stripped 1 base from V and 5 bases from J, with 15 bases between. The CDR3 region is CASSLIAQGSYGYTF. In DNA form, the CDR3 reads TGTGCCAGCAGCTTGATCGCGCAGGGGAGTTATGGCTACACCTTC.

The chain recombines TRBV6-6 with TRBJ2-7; D might be TRBD2 (5 bases). Germline V gene lookup returns CDR1 MNHNY and CDR2 SVGAGI (reference sequence). The V end was cut by 6 bases, the J end by 6 bases, with 12 bases between. The CDR3 covers 12 residues. The CDR3 DNA reads TGTGCCAGCAGCCACGGTCGGGGCGAGCAGTACGTC. This codes for CASSHGRGEQYV.

The chain joins TRBV7-8 to TRBJ2-5, with D possibly being TRBD2 (6 bases). Germline CDR1 reads SGHVS; CDR2 reads FQNEAQ. The ends were cut back, 4 bases at V and 8 bases at J, with 14 bases in the middle. CDR3 length: 13 residues. This chain's CDR3 is CASSSGLQQTQYF. The CDR3 nucleotides read TGTGCCAGCAGCTCGGGACTCCAGCAAACCCAGTACTTC.

This rearrangement joins TRBV7-2 to TRBJ1-1, with D maybe TRBD1 (6 bases). Germline assignment: CDR1 SGHTA and CDR2 FQGNSA. The CDR3 covers 16 residues. Trimming took off 2 bases at V and 0 bases at J, with 13 bases between the two ends. CDR3 coding DNA: TGTGCCAGCAGCTTATTCTTCGGGGGGCTGAACACTGAAGCTTTCTTT. Translation gives CASSLFFGGLNTEAFF. The whole variable domain, remainder taken from reference TRBV7-2 and TRBJ1-1, is GAGVSQSPSNKVTEKGKDVELRCDPISGHTALYWYRQSLGQGLEFLIYFQGNSAPDKSGLPSDRFSAERTGGSVSTLTIQRTQQEDSAVYLCASSLFFGGLNTEAFFGQGTRLTVV.

V gene TRBV30 combines with J gene TRBJ1-2; D not resolved. V was clipped by 4 bases and J by 1 base, with 13 bases between them. Germline loops: CDR1 GTSNPN, CDR2 SVGIG (reference sequence). The CDR3 spans 14 residues. In DNA, the CDR3 is TGTGCCTGGAAAGGCCTTGGGAGTAACTATGGCTACACCTTC. This encodes CAWKGLGSNYGYTF. Full variable domain (rest looked up from reference TRBV30 and TRBJ1-2): SQTIHQWPATLVQPVGSPLSLECTVEGTSNPNLYWYRQAAGRGLQLLFYSVGIGQISSEVPQNLSASRPQDRQFILSSKKLLLSDSGFYLCAWKGLGSNYGYTFGSGTRLTVV.